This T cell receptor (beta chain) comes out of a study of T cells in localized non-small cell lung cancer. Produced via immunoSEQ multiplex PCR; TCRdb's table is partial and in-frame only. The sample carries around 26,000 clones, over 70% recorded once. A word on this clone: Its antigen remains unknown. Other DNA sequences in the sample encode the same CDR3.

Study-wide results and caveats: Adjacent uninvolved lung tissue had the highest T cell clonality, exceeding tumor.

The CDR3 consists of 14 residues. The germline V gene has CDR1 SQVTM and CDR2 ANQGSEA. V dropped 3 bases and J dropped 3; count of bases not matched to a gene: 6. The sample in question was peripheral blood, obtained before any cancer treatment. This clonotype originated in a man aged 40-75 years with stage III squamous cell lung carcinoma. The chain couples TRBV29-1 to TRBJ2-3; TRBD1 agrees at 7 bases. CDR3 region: CSVDRPQGTDTQYF. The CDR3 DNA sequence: TGCAGCGTTGACAGGCCACAGGGGACAGATACGCAGTATTTT.